The T cell receptor beta chain under discussion was sequenced for a study of shared clonotypes between healthy human individuals. Notes on the study in general: Rarefaction indicated that sorted-subset sequencing remained incomplete although depth was large.

Naive CD8 cells lacked CD45RO and underwent positive selection for CCR7, leaving out terminally differentiated effector memory CD45RA+ cells. Each cell subset's genomic DNA was divided evenly among several immunoSEQ plates. Method: immunoSEQ multiplex PCR; TCRdb's copy keeps in-frame clones and lacks some. The sample lists some 2.1 million clones, approximately 92% seen once, with about 1.6% in the top ten. A word on this clone: The antigen remains unidentified.

The TCR comes from a man aged 18 to 35 in good health. Some clones in this sample may be carry-over from other donors' samples. Sequenced sample: naive CD8+ T cells from PBMCs.

This chain's CDR3 is CASSLDPQGPTYEQYF. In DNA form, the CDR3 reads TGTGCCAGCAGCTTAGATCCGCAGGGCCCAACCTACGAGCAGTACTTC. The V gene is TRBV11-2, the J gene TRBJ2-7; maybe TRBD1 (5 bases). Trimming shortened V by 0 bases and J by 2 bases, and 14 bases separated the two germline ends. There are 16 residues in the CDR3. Germline-derived CDR1 and CDR2 are SGHAT and FQNNGV.